This TCR beta chain was captured by sequencing in a study of T cell repertoires in cytomegalovirus infection. The study, taken as a whole, reports: In two of eight donors, the top clonotype was HLA-C-restricted CMV-specific.

The CDR3 consists of 15 residues. The V gene lost 5 bases and the J gene lost 2 bases, with 16 bases spanning the gap. Germline lookup yields CDR1 SGHVS and CDR2 FNYEAQ. In this sample, this clonotype turned up many times. The antigen is unknown. TCRdb passed the reads through MiXCR, listing each CDR3 protein once. In the table there are about 310,000 distinct CDR3 sequences, under 20% of which are singletons. Sample: PBMCs. The origin of this receptor is a human donor in good health (CMV status not recorded). Some clones in this sample may be carry-over from other donors' samples. The rearrangement joins TRBV7-6 to TRBJ2-7; D perhaps matches TRBD2 (6 bases). The CDR3 protein is CASSPDGGVAYEQYF. The DNA for the CDR3 is TGTGCCAGCAGCCCCGACGGGGGTGTTGCCTACGAGCAGTACTTC.